This T cell receptor beta chain comes out of a study of HIV-infected patients and healthy controls (dated by TCRdb to 2013 to 2014). Concerning the study at large: After three months of therapy, CD4 counts in about 85% of the 16 patients increased to a modest but significant degree while remaining below normal ranges. After a further year of therapy, viral load was undetectable in all patients, having already become undetectable in about 75% of the 16 patients by the second bleed. The CD4:CD8 ratio rose slightly, whereas CD8 counts showed no consistent shift during early therapy. Overall T-cell lymphocytopenia was not observed in the patients, and no significant difference from controls was found in total CDR3 counts per chain. Whether deep TCR repertoire sequencing of small blood samples from HIV patients could capture immune perturbation and reconstitution was tested in the study. Overall study results and their limits: Alpha-chain CDR3s from MAIT cells appeared at high frequency in healthy controls but were severely depleted in HIV+ repertoires. Using whole blood restricted sequencing depth and prevented separating the dynamics of distinct T-cell subpopulations. By Jaccard index and by the count of highly shared sequences, healthy controls shared more CDR3s between individuals than HIV+ patients did. Differing numbers of distinct sequences in patients and controls hindered comparison, and size-matching assigned excessive weight to rare events in the HIV-infected data. Most CMV-associated CDR3s became more frequent during therapy, although their change was not significant, whereas HIV-associated CDR3s showed a significant decrease in frequency. Significantly different mean usage between HIV-infected patients and controls was observed for eight alpha and eight beta V genes. HIV-infected repertoires showed significantly elevated mean Gini indices relative to controls, which possibly reflects oligoclonality. Processing was restricted to sixteen HIV-infected individuals, which the authors judged to be a major constraint on the generalizability of the findings. Pairing of alpha and beta chains was not determined in the samples. The observed differences in diversity were not explained by the slight differences in age and sex profiles between the study cohorts. In size-matched repertoire data, the apparent post-therapy recovery of the Gini index in HIV-infected patients was not replicated. Roughly threefold more distinct CDR3s and higher Shannon diversity were observed in healthy control repertoires than in untreated HIV+ repertoires. In the study, no determination of donor HLA types was made.

The CDR3 contains 16 residues, cysteine and phenylalanine counted. Only the CDR3 DNA is retained, 48 bases long and in frame from the first base. CDR1 is given as MNHEY and CDR2 as SVGAGI, both from the germline V gene. V drops 7 bases and J drops 1 base, leaving 18 bases in between. Comments on this clonotype: Which antigen it targets is not known. It has no much larger one-base neighbor in the sample; base qualities were not kept.

Whole blood was used without fractionating the cells, so the repertoire represented all peripheral T cells without sorting. For RNA extraction, roughly 2.6 ml of peripheral blood was drawn into Tempus tubes. The first sixteen eligible patients were processed from the enrolled HIV-infected adults, who had not yet received antiretroviral therapy and were about to begin treatment. Treatment interruptions were among the grounds for excluding patients from enrollment, as were febrile or AIDS-related illness, tumors, hepatitis B or C coinfection, immunomodulatory therapy and recent vaccination. Residual genomic DNA was removed with the TURBO-DNase kit and globin mRNA was depleted with GLOBINclear. Pretreatment blood was drawn from HIV-infected patients immediately prior to the initiation of antiretroviral therapy. SuperScript III was used to reverse transcribe 500 ng RNA with primers targeting the alpha and beta constant regions. Separate alpha and beta chain libraries were made by chain-specific third strand synthesis with multiplexing indices. The protocol used a single primer pair to amplify all rearrangements within a chain, which avoided primer bias, and attached molecular barcodes to each cDNA molecule. Purified cDNA was joined by T4 RNA Ligase 1 to a 5' RACE adapter carrying a random hexamer and the SP2 sequencing primer site. The authors primed second strand synthesis from the SP2 site with Phusion polymerase and used slow temperature ramps to favor optimal annealing. Two random hexamer sequences, both added before amplification and joined together, made up the 12-nucleotide barcode of each molecule. A brief initial PCR introduced P5 and P7 adapter elements together with a second index, and a roughly 20-cycle amplification PCR using P5s and P7 primers was subsequently performed. In total the libraries went through about 25 PCR cycles, after which the libraries were quantified on a Qubit, sized on a Bioanalyzer, and diluted to 4 to 5 nM. The normalized libraries were sequenced on an Illumina MiSeq using 2 x 250 paired-end kits. Reverse transcription reactions were cleaned up on MinElute columns and eluted into around 9.7 ul Tris-Cl. Adapter ligations ran for over 20 hours at 16 degrees C and were afterwards cleaned with AMPure XP beads at a 1:1 ratio. The original methods were these. Demultiplexed FASTQ files were processed with a modified Decombinator that output V, J, insert and barcode information. Sequences that shared a barcode but differed from the dominant sequence were treated as errors and discarded, and barcodes were clustered at Levenshtein distance 3 and counted to estimate the original cDNA molecules. For downstream analyses, the R packages ineq, vegan, igraph and RCytoscape were used, along with IMGT nomenclature and CDR3 definitions. V gene usage was computed over distinct sequences, each TCR counted once to avoid skew from clonal expansion. Unique CDR3 amino acid sequences within a donor were connected in similarity networks whenever two sequences differed by a single Levenshtein edit. The authors compiled published HIV-specific CDR3s (approximately 92 alpha, 550 to 800 beta) and CMV-specific CDR3s (approximately 13 alpha, about 250 beta) and searched for them in the repertoires. Random subsampling to size-matched repertoires demonstrated that the decreased diversity in patients did not result from their lower sequence numbers. TCRdb reran the public reads through fastp at Q25 and MiXCR, keeping productive beta chains. Rows with one shared CDR3 protein collapse into an entry with the most common genes and DNA. The V and J calls come from TCRdb's annotation, not from the publication. The sample table shows thousands of distinct CDR3 sequences, and 8% are seen once. The ten top clones hold roughly a third of the sample.

The chain joins TRBV6-5 to TRBJ2-3; TRBD2 could be the D gene, as 7 bases match. The TCR originated in an adult with HIV infection. The donor label of this sample is uncertain. This specimen was blood, taken before antiretroviral therapy. DNA sequence: TGTGCCAGCACTCACGAGGCGGGGGCGGGCACAGATACGCAGTATTTT. This is translated as CASTHEAGAGTDTQYF.